This paragraph reports one T cell receptor beta chain. This entry comes from a study of technical replicates of blood from a handful of donors. Assay used: immunoSEQ multiplex PCR; TCRdb lists only in-frame clones, some missing. This table has fewer than 80,000 clones, about 86% appearing once. Germline lookup yields CDR1 SGHKS and CDR2 YYEKEE (reference sequence). CDR3 size: 13 residues. Between the trimmed V and J ends, which lost 2 bases and 5 bases, there was a span of 10 bases. This TCR was recovered from a human donor in good health. Some clones in this sample may be carry-over from other donors' samples. Material for sequencing was PBMCs. V and J are TRBV5-5 and TRBJ1-1; D not certain. CDR3 loop: CASSLTGRTEAFF. The CDR3 DNA follows: TGTGCCAGCAGCTTAACGGGGAGGACTGAAGCTTTCTTT. The complete variable domain, with remaining parts taken from reference TRBV5-5 and TRBJ1-1, reads DAGVTQSPTHLIKTRGQQVTLRCSPISGHKSVSWYQQVLGQGPQFIFQYYEKEERGRGNFPDRFSARQFPNYSSELNVNALLLGDSALYLCASSLTGRTEAFFGQGTRLTVV.